This T cell receptor beta chain was found in a study of T cell repertoires in cytomegalovirus infection. Across the study: A matching HLA type, together with CMV infection, was signaled by public TCR beta signatures.

MiXCR, run by TCRdb on the reads, gives a single entry per CDR3 protein. This sample carries some 300,000 distinct CDR3 sequences, roughly a tenth of them seen once, and the ten largest clones take approximately 2.4%. The germline gives CDR1 MDHEN, CDR2 SYDVKM. Losses at the gene ends were 8 bases for V and 6 bases for J; bases not matched to a gene: 14. This CDR3 is built from 16 residues. This clonotype was counted ten times or more. Its antigen is not known. Study-wide points: Ex vivo, HLA-C-restricted CMV-specific TCR beta clonotypes prevailed over the rest of the response. Cumulative public TCR beta family frequency identified CMV carriers with the relevant HLA.

This chain connects TRBV28 to TRBJ1-5; TRBD1 matches at 9 bases. The sequence was collected from a human donor in good health (CMV status not recorded). Some clones in this sample may be carry-over from other donors' samples. The sample comprised PBMCs. The CDR3 spells CASPESRTGGFQPQHF. For the CDR3, the DNA is TGTGCCAGCCCCGAGAGTCGAACAGGGGGCTTTCAGCCCCAGCATTTT. The full variable domain, rest sourced from reference TRBV28 and TRBJ1-5, is DVKVTQSSRYLVKRTGEKVFLECVQDMDHENMFWYRQDPGLGLRLIYFSYDVKMKEKGDIPEGYSVSREKKERFSLILESASTNQTSMYLCASPESRTGGFQPQHFGDGTRLSIL.